This T cell receptor beta chain originates from a study of control samples from healthy donors and cancer patients. Germline values: CDR1 SQVTM, CDR2 ANQGSEA. The CDR3 has 14 amino acids. V was clipped by 2 bases and J by 8 bases, with 18 bases between them. Measured with immunoSEQ multiplex PCR; TCRdb has only the in-frame clones, and not every one. With fewer than 250,000 clones in the sample, the ten largest clones hold roughly 2%. This receptor was taken from a woman in her 30s in good health. The J gene is TRBJ1-2, the V gene TRBV29-1; D might be TRBD1 (5 bases). Specimen: blood. The CDR3 coding sequence is TGCAGCGTTGAACGCCCGGGGGTGCCAGGCGGCTACACCTTC. It encodes CSVERPGVPGGYTF.